Detailed here is one T cell receptor beta chain. Its specificity is not known. The CDR3 contains 15 residues. Germline values: CDR1 SEHNR, CDR2 FQNEAQ (reference sequence). V gave up 3 bases and J gave up 4 bases; unmatched junction bases: 6. These data originate in a study of cytomegalovirus exposure and HLA in healthy donors. About the study: Unique TCR beta sequences numbering approximately 120 million came from approximately 180 million T cells in an earlier analysis. HLA-typed donors were the source of roughly 80 million unique TCRs held in an early data release.

Study findings and constraints: No immune exposure information besides CMV serostatus was available. Associated with HLA alleles at 0.05 false discovery rate in a later analysis were 16,951 TCR beta sequences.

In the PCR, 60 Vbeta and 13 Jbeta primers were used. Profiling relied on immunoSEQ multiplex PCR, and the TCRdb table lists in-frame clones only, not all of them. The table records tens of thousands of clones, approximately 68% of them present only once. Input material: PBMCs. This sequence originates from a boy aged 5 to 17 in good health and CMV-seropositive. This chain connects TRBV7-9 to TRBJ1-2; 9 positions agree with TRBD1. In DNA, the CDR3 is TGTGCCAGCAGCTTTCTTGGGACAGGGACCTATGGCTACACCTTC. It specifies CASSFLGTGTYGYTF.